What follows describes a single T cell receptor (beta chain). This record comes from a study of blood T cell repertoires in COVID-19. Study details: There were acute and convalescent COVID-19 samples, and they came from the United States, Italy and Spain. PBMCs, B-cell-depleted T cells, or T cells were the source of the cDNA or gDNA that made up the material.

Original handling: How many nucleated cells were present was estimated from reference gene primer amplification. TCRdb's table, derived via immunoSEQ multiplex PCR, lists solely in-frame clones and lacks some. Clone size and V and J calls were adopted from that table, with D and trimming inferred from the DNA. The data show about 64,000 clones, just over 85% seen once. Looked up from germline, CDR1 is SGHRS and CDR2 is YFSETQ. This CDR3 spans 14 amino acids. V gave up 4 bases and J gave up 5 bases, with 13 bases separating them. The TCR originated in a man in his forties with acute or convalescent COVID-19. Material: peripheral blood. The chain has TRBV5-1 and TRBJ2-1; possible D gene TRBD2, 6 bases. The CDR3 DNA follows: TGCGCCAGCAGCCCCCAGACTAGGAACAATGAGCAGTTCTTC. It codes for CASSPQTRNNEQFF.